This T cell receptor (beta chain) was recorded in a study of ipilimumab plus nivolumab after autologous stem cell transplantation. Patients got ipilimumab 1 mg/kg beginning 14 to 28 days post-transplant. Through week 26, nivolumab 3 mg/kg IV was given weeks 1, 4, 7, 10, then biweekly. The CDR3 runs 21 residues. V lost 4 bases and J lost 0; bases outside the gene matches: 17. Per the germline V gene, CDR1 is SGHDN and CDR2 is FVKESK. Profiled with immunoSEQ multiplex PCR; TCRdb holds only in-frame clones, not every one. The sample holds 15,000 to 20,000 clones, roughly four fifths seen once. This chain links TRBV14 with TRBJ2-6; 8 bases line up with TRBD1. The TCR comes from a male donor with diffuse large B-cell lymphoma. The source material was PBMCs, sampled in a trial of ipilimumab plus nivolumab as post-transplant consolidation. The CDR3 loop is CASSPRLGAGGFHSGANVLTF. Written as DNA, the CDR3 is TGTGCCAGCAGCCCAAGATTGGGTGCAGGGGGCTTCCACTCTGGGGCCAACGTCCTGACTTTC.